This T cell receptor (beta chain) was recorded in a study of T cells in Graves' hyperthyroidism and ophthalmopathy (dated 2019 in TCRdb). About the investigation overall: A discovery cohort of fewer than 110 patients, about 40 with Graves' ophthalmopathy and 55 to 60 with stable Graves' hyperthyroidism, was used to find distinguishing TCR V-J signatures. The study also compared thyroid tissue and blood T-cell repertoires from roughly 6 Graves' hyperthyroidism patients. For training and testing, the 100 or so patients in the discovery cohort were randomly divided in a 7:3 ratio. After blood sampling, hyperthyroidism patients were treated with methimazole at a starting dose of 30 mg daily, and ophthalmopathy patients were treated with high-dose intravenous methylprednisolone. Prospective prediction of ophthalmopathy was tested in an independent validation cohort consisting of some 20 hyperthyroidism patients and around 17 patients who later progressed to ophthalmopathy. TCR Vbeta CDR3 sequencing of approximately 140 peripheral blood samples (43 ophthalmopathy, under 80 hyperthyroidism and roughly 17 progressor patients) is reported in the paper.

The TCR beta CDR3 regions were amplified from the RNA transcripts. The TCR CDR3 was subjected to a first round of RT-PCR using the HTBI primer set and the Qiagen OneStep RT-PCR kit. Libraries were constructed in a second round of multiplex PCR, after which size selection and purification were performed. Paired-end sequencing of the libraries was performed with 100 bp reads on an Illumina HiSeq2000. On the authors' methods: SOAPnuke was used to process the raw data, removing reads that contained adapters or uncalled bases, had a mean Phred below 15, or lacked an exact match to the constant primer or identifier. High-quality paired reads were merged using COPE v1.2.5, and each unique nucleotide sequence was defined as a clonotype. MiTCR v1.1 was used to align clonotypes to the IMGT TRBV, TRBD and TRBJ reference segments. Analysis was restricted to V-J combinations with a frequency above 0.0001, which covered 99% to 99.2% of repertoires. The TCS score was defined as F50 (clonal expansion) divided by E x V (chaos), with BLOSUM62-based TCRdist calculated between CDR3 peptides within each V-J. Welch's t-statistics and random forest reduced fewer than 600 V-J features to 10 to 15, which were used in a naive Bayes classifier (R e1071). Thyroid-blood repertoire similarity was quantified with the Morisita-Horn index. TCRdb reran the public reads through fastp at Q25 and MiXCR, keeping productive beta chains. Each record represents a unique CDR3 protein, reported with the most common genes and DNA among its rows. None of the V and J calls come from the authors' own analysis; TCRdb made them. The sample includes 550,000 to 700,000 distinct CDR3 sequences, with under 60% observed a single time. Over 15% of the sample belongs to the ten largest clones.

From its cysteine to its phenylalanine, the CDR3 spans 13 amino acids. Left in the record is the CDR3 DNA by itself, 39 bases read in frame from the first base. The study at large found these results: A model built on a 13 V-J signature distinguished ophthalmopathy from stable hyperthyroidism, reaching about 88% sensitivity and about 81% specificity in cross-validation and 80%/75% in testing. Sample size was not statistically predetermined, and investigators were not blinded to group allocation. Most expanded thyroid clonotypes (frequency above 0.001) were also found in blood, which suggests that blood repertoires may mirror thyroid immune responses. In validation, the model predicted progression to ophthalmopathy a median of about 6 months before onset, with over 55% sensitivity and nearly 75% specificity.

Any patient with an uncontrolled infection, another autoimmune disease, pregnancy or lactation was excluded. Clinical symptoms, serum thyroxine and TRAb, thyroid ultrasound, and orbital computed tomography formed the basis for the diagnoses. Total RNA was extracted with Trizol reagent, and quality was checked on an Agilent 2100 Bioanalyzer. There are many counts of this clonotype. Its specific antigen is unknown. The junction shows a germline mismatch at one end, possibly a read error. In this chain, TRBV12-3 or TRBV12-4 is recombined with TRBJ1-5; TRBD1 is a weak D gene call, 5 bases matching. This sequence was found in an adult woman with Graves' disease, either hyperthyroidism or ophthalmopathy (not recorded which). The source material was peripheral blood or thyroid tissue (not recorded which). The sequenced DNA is TGCGCCAGCAGCTTGGGGGGAGCCCAGCCCCAGCATTTT. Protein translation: CASSLGGAQPQHF.